Listed here are 13 T cell receptor beta chains from one sample, sequenced in a study of shared clonotypes between healthy human individuals. Data came from immunoSEQ multiplex PCR; TCRdb stores just in-frame clones and leaves some out. The repertoire holds 2 million to 2.5 million clones, with nearly 97% as singletons. The sample comprised naive CD4+ T cells sorted from blood. Subset here: CD45RA+ positively selected. The receptors stem from a young man in good health.

This clone has more than one count but fewer than ten. The V and J genes are TRBV2 and TRBJ1-2, with D perhaps TRBD1 (5 bases). Trimming removed 6 bases from V and 4 bases from J, with 12 bases in between. The CDR3 contains 13 residues. CDR1 and CDR2 from the germline V gene are SNHLY and FYNNEI. The CDR3 DNA is TGTGCCAGCAGGGGGGAGTGGGCCTATGGCTACACCTTC. Its translation: CASRGEWAYGYTF.

The rearrangement joins TRBV7-9 to TRBJ2-4; perhaps TRBD2 as D (6 bases). The CDR3 has 15 residues. The V end lost 2 bases, the J end lost 5 bases, and 13 bases lay between the germline ends. In germline, CDR1 is SEHNR, CDR2 FQNEAQ (reference sequence). In DNA, the CDR3 is TGTGCCAGCAGCTTAATGGAAGGCGGGGAAAACATTCAGTACTTC. It codes for CASSLMEGGENIQYF.

The table lists this clone with a count of one. The chain joins TRBV5-6 to TRBJ2-1, with 10 bases aligning to TRBD2. Germline lookup yields CDR1 SGHDT and CDR2 YYEEEE. The CDR3 contains 14 residues. Germline trimming cut 0 bases from V and 11 bases from J; bases unmatched to any gene: 5. CDR3 protein: CASSLEGLATKQFF. The CDR3 DNA follows: TGTGCCAGCAGCTTGGAGGGACTAGCGACAAAGCAGTTCTTC.

The chain is built from TRBV5-1 and TRBJ2-2, with 9 nucleotides matching TRBD2. Germline CDR1 SGHRS, CDR2 YFSETQ. The CDR3 spans 15 residues. V was pared by 5 bases and J by 8 bases, with 10 bases of the junction left unmatched. The CDR3 DNA reads TGCGCCAGCAGGGCTCTAGCGGGGACCCCGGGGGAGCTGTTTTTT. Its protein product is CASRALAGTPGELFF.

Written as DNA, the CDR3 is TGTGCCACCAGCAGGACACTTGCAACTAATGAAAAACTGTTTTTT. This translates into CATSRTLATNEKLFF. This rearrangement joins TRBV15 to TRBJ1-4; no firm D call. Trimming left V 3 bases short and J 0 bases short, with 8 bases between. Germline V CDR1 and CDR2: LNHNV, YYDKDF (reference sequence). CDR3 length: 15 amino acids.

The V call is TRBV25-1, the J call TRBJ2-3, with 10 bases lining up with TRBD1. The CDR3 length is 15 residues. The germline V gene has CDR1 MGHDK and CDR2 SYGVNS. With V trimmed by 2 bases and J by 4 bases, 3 bases remained unmatched. The CDR3 protein is CASSEGTGVPDTQYF. In nucleotides, the CDR3 is TGTGCCAGCAGTGAAGGGACAGGGGTACCAGATACGCAGTATTTT.

This chain uses TRBV11-2 with TRBJ2-7, with D maybe TRBD1 (5 bases). This CDR3 region has 14 residues. Trimming removed 1 base at V and 0 bases at J, with 7 bases between. CDR1 and CDR2 (germline): SGHAT, FQNNGV. The CDR3 loop is CASSLARVSYEQYF. The CDR3 region has the DNA TGTGCCAGCAGCTTAGCCAGGGTCTCCTACGAGCAGTACTTC.

The chain uses TRBV9 and TRBJ2-5, with D possibly TRBD2 on 7 matching bases. With 4 bases removed from V and 4 bases from J, the gap between germline ends came to 14 bases. CDR3 length: 14 residues. The germline gives CDR1 SGDLS, CDR2 YYNGEE. The CDR3 nucleotides are TGTGCCAGCAGCCCCTCGGGGGGCTCAGAGACCCAGTACTTC. Encoded protein: CASSPSGGSETQYF.

The genes are TRBV7-9 and TRBJ2-1; 12 nucleotides agree with TRBD2. Germline V gene sequence: CDR1 SEHNR, CDR2 FQNEAQ (reference sequence). The CDR3 contains 14 residues. With V trimmed by 5 bases and J by 8 bases, 4 bases remained unmatched. The CDR3 is CASSRTSGMYEQFF. The CDR3 coding sequence is TGTGCCAGCAGCCGGACTAGCGGGATGTATGAGCAGTTCTTC.

The chain recombines TRBV9 with TRBJ2-1; 7 bases fit TRBD1. The trim removed 2 bases at V and 0 bases at J, leaving 8 bases unmatched. The CDR3 is 17 amino acids. Germline V CDR1 and CDR2: SGDLS, YYNGEE. The CDR3 loop reads CASSVTGTESSYNEQFF. Written as DNA, the CDR3 is TGTGCCAGCAGCGTTACCGGGACAGAGAGCTCCTACAATGAGCAGTTCTTC.

V is TRBV7-3 and J is TRBJ1-1, with 7 bases aligning to TRBD1. CDR3 length equals 13 residues. Germline CDR1 reads SGHTA; CDR2 reads FQGTGA. Trimming at V came to 10 bases and at J to 1 base, leaving 6 bases not matched to a gene. CDR3 sequence: CATRDSPNTEAFF. The CDR3 DNA is TGTGCCACCAGGGACAGTCCGAACACTGAAGCTTTCTTT. Combining the CDR3 with reference TRBV7-3 and TRBJ1-1 gives the whole variable domain GAGVSQTPSNKVTEKGKYVELRCDPISGHTALYWYRQSLGQGPEFLIYFQGTGAADDSGLPNDRFFAVRPEGSVSTLKIQRTERGDSAVYLCATRDSPNTEAFFGQGTRLTVV.

In this sample, this clone turned up once. The J gene is TRBJ1-5, the V gene TRBV7-2; no clear D. Looked up from germline, CDR1 is SGHTA and CDR2 is FQGNSA. The ends were cut back, 1 base at V and 2 bases at J, with 9 bases in the middle. This CDR3 contains 15 residues. The CDR3 DNA is TGTGCCAGCAGCTTAGATAGGGATGGCAATCAGCCCCAGCATTTT. This gives the protein CASSLDRDGNQPQHF.

The chain links TRBV25-1 to TRBJ1-3; no clear D. Germline CDR1 MGHDK, CDR2 SYGVNS. CDR3 length equals 16 residues. Trimming left V 11 bases short and J 5 bases short, with 25 bases between. Here the CDR3 reads CAFITLGVSSRNTIYF. For the CDR3, the DNA is TGTGCCTTCATCACCCTCGGAGTGAGTTCTAGAAACACCATATATTTT.